This T cell receptor (beta chain) was recorded in a study of PD-L1 blockade in urothelial cancer (dated by TCRdb to about 2017). Concerning the study at large: Therapy was started in the mid-2010s for all patients, and atezolizumab 1,200 mg was administered intravenously every 3 weeks. Blood samples were analyzed 3 weeks after the start of treatment (second dose) and 6 weeks after the start of treatment. In the same patients, pretreatment tumors underwent whole exome sequencing and RNA sequencing in addition to TCR sequencing. An ECOG performance status of 0 or 1 was recorded for the patients, and 0 to 3 prior chemotherapy regimens had been received by the patients. The study, an exploratory multi-omic analysis, examined somatic, immune and clinical correlates of response to PD-L1 blockade with atezolizumab in urothelial cancer. Progression-free survival longer than 6 months counted as durable clinical benefit, and TCR features were additionally tested against both progression-free and overall survival. Pretreatment blood TCR-seq was available for 30 or so patients, at least one posttreatment blood collection was obtained for 25 or so patients, and tumor TCR-seq was available for 25 or so patients. A median of roughly 140,000 T cells and just over 80,000 unique TCRs was obtained from blood samples, and a median clonality of approximately 0.077 was observed. Pretreatment tumor samples and matched peripheral blood, collected serially before and after atezolizumab treatment, underwent TCR sequencing. Ten or so patients reached durable clinical benefit, while 20 patients did not. About 90% of the roughly 30 patients were identified as males with urothelial cancer of bladder origin, and a prior smoking history was reported by 18 of 29 patients. The paper as a whole reports these results and caveats: Greater expansion of tumor-associated TCR clones in peripheral blood 3 weeks after the start of treatment was observed in patients with durable benefit (n ≈ 22, p = 0.022). Because the sample size was small (n ≈ 30) and many exploratory analyses were performed, the results are intended to be hypothesis-generating. Improved progression-free and overall survival was associated with having pretreatment peripheral blood TCR clonality below the median.

To estimate absolute template abundance from read counts, synthetic TCR analog templates were spiked into each PCR. The immunoSEQ assay was used to amplify TCRbeta CDR3 regions from genomic DNA with bias-controlled V and J gene primers. Sequencing of rearranged TCRbeta segments was done at approximately 20X coverage. For the original study's pipeline: Clustering was used to correct sequencing errors, and CDR3s were annotated against IMGT so that V, D and J genes could be assigned. Downstream analyses used only productive TCRbeta rearrangements, leaving out any out-of-frame or stop-codon sequences. Clonality was computed as one minus Shannon entropy normalized by the log of the number of unique productive sequences. Clones differing between time points or between blood and tumor were identified using Fisher's exact test with Benjamini-Hochberg correction, with an adjusted p below 0.01 applied as the threshold. In TCRdb, the immuneACCESS table is reduced to in-frame sequences with V and J assigned. These tables do not hold every clone; where another copy was compared, an unresolved V gene accounts for under half, and the others remain unexplained. The DNA was the basis for D and trimming; V, J and clone size are from that table. The sample table holds around 100,000 clones, of which around 93% were seen once. Just over 0.9% of the sample rests with the top ten.

A cohort of 25 to 30 patients with locally advanced or metastatic urothelial carcinoma, treated at Memorial Sloan Kettering on a trial protocol, was included. Peripheral blood mononuclear cells were collected pretreatment and during treatment, with between 1 and 8 total time points obtained per patient. The Qiagen DNeasy Blood extraction kit was used to purify genomic DNA from total PBMCs and tumor samples. Collected pretreatment and during treatment, PBMCs were isolated and stored as previously described. The CDR3 measures 14 amino acids from cysteine to phenylalanine. This entry keeps only the CDR3 DNA: 42 bases, framed from base 1. V loses 6 bases of germline sequence and J loses 3 bases, and the interval between the two ends is 14 bases. Sequences MNHEY (CDR1) and SVGAGI (CDR2) are obtained from the germline V gene. To note about this clone: Its antigen is not yet known. Nothing much larger sits one base from this clone, and base qualities are not available.

The sample in question was PBMCs, obtained around atezolizumab (anti-PD-L1) treatment. The TCR comes from a woman older than 75 with urothelial cancer. The rearranged chain carries TRBV6-5 and TRBJ2-5; the D gene is not confidently resolved. CDR3 sequence: CASRTSGVKETQYF. The nucleotide sequence is given as TGTGCCAGCAGGACCTCTGGAGTCAAAGAGACCCAGTACTTC.